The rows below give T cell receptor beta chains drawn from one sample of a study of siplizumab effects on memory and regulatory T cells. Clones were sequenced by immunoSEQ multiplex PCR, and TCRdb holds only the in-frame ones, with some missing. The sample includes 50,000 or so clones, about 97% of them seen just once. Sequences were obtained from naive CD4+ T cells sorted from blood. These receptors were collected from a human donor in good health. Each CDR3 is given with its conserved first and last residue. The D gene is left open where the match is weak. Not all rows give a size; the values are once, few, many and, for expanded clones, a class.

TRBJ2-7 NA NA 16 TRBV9 TGTGCCAGCAGCGAAGGTATTGACCCTTTTTCCTACGAGCAGTACTTC CASSEGIDPFSYEQYF
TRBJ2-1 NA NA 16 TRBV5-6 TGTGCCAGCAGCTTGGGATTAACCTCAGATTACAATGAGCAGTTCTTC CASSLGLTSDYNEQFF
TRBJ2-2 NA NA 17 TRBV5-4 TGTGCCAGCAGCCTCCTCGGGAAGGGGGGCCGGAGCGGGGAGCTGTTTTTT CASSLLGKGGRSGELFF
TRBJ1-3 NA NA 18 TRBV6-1 TGTGCCAGCAGTGGTAGGGGACTACGCGGGGGTTTTGGAAACACCATATATTTT CASSGRGLRGGFGNTIYF
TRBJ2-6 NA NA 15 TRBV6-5 TGTGCCAGTCGACCGTATCGCGCTGGGGCCAACGTCCTGACTTTC CASRPYRAGANVLTF
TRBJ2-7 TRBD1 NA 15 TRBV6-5 TGTGCCAGCACTCCCCCTGGGACAGGGAGGTTCGAGCAGTACTTC CASTPPGTGRFEQYF
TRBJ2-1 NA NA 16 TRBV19 TGTGCCAGTAGTATTATAAGGACCTTAACCTACAATGAGCAGTTCTTC CASSIIRTLTYNEQFF
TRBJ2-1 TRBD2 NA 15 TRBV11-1 TGTGCCAGCAGCCTCGAACTAGCGGGAGAGGGTGAGCAGTTCTTC CASSLELAGEGEQFF
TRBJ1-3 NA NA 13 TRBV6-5 TGTGCCAGCAGCGGACCAGCGGAAAACACCATATATTTT CASSGPAENTIYF
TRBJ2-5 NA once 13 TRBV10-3 TGTGCCATCAGTGGGGGGGTCCCGGAGACCCAGTACTTC CAISGGVPETQYF
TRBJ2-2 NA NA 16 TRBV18 TGTGCCAGCTCACCACCGAAAGTACCAAATGGGAGGGAGCTGTTTTTT CASSPPKVPNGRELFF
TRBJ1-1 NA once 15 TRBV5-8 TGTGCCAGCAGCTTGGCCTTGCAGGGTCAGACTGAAGCTTTCTTT CASSLALQGQTEAFF
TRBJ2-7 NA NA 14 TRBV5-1 TGCGCCAGCAGCGCGGAGGAGGGCTCCTACGAGCAGTACTTC CASSAEEGSYEQYF
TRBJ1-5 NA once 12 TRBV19 TGTGCCAGTAATAGGGTTAATCAGCCCCAGCATTTT CASNRVNQPQHF
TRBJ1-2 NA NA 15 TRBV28 TGTGCCAGCAGTTTGGGTTGGGTTAGGGGCTATGGCTACACCTTC CASSLGWVRGYGYTF
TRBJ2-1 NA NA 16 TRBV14 TGTGCCAGCAGCCAAAGGTTCGGGAGCGACAGGGATGAGCAGTTCTTC CASSQRFGSDRDEQFF
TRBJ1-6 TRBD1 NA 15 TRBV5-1 TGCGCCAGCAGCCCGGGACAGGGTGATAATTCACCCCTCCACTTT CASSPGQGDNSPLHF
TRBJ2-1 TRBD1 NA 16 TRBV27 TGTGCCAGCAGCCAACGCTCCGGGACAGGGATGAATGAGCAGTTCTTC CASSQRSGTGMNEQFF
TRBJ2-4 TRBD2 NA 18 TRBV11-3 TGTGCCAGCAGCACCCTCGGCGGGGGGCGAATTCGCAAAAACATTCAGTACTTC CASSTLGGGRIRKNIQYF
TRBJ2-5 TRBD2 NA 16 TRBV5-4 TGTGCCAGCAGCTTGTCGGCTAGCGGGAGGGGAGAGACCCAGTACTTC CASSLSASGRGETQYF
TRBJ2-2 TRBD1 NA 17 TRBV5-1 TGCGCCAGCAGCCTACTTCCGGGACAGGGATCCACCGGGGAGCTGTTTTTT CASSLLPGQGSTGELFF
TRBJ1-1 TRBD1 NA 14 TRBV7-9 TGTGCCAGCAGCCCGACAGGGATGAACACTGAAGCTTTCTTT CASSPTGMNTEAFF
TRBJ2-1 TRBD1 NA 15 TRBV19 TGTGCCAGTAGTATGGACAGGGGGTATCGCAATGAGCAGTTCTTC CASSMDRGYRNEQFF
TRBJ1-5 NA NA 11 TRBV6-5 TGTGCCAGCAGTCATGACAGAGCCCAGCATTTT CASSHDRAQHF
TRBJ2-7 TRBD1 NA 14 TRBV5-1 TGCGCCAGCAGCCCGGGGGACAGGGGCTACGAGCAGTACTTC CASSPGDRGYEQYF
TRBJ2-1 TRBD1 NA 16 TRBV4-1 TGCGCCAGCAGCCAAGAGGGCAGGGGGCGTGTGAATGAGCAGTTCTTC CASSQEGRGRVNEQFF
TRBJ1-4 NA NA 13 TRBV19 TGTGCCAGTAGTGTCGAGGGGGGCCAGAAACTGTTTTTT CASSVEGGQKLFF
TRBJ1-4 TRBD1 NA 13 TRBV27 TGTGCCAGCAGCAGGGGGAGTGATGAAAAACTGTTTTTT CASSRGSDEKLFF
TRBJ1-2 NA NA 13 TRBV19 TGTGCCAGTAGTAGGGGGACTGGCTATGGCTACACCTTC CASSRGTGYGYTF
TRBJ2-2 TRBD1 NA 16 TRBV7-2 TGTGCCAGCAGCTTAGCGCAGGGGGCGAACACCGGGGAGCTGTTTTTT CASSLAQGANTGELFF
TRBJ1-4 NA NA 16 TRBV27 TGTGCCAGCAGTCTCCGGACCGGGACGGGGTACGGAAAACTGTTTTTT CASSLRTGTGYGKLFF
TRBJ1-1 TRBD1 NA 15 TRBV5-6 TGTGCCAGCAGCTTGACAGGGGTTAAGACCACTGAAGCTTTCTTT CASSLTGVKTTEAFF
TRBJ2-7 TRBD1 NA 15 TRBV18 TGTGCCAGCTCACCACGAACAGGGGTTACCTACGAGCAGTACTTC CASSPRTGVTYEQYF
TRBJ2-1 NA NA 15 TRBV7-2 TGTGCCAGCAGCTTAGGTACACTATCCTACAATGAGCAGTTCTTC CASSLGTLSYNEQFF
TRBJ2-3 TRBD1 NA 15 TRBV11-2 TGTGCCAGCAGCTCGACAGGGGTCGAGACAGATACGCAGTATTTT CASSSTGVETDTQYF
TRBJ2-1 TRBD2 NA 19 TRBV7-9 TGTGCCAGCAGCTTAGCCCTAATGGGAGGGCGAGATCCCTACAATGAGCAGTTCTTC CASSLALMGGRDPYNEQFF
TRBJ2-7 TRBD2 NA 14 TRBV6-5 TGTGCCAGCAGCAGGGGACTAGCGGGAGACGAGCAGTACTTC CASSRGLAGDEQYF
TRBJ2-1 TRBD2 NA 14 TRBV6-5 TGTGCCAGCAGACTAGCGGGAGGTAGCAATGAGCAGTTCTTC CASRLAGGSNEQFF
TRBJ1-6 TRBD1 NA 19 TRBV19 TGTGCCAGTAGTCCCTACCGGGACAGGGGGCGAAAAGGTTTTTCACCCCTCCACTTT CASSPYRDRGRKGFSPLHF
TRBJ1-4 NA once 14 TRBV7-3 TGTGCCAGCAGCTTCTGGGGGCTTCTTGAAAAACTGTTTTTT CASSFWGLLEKLFF
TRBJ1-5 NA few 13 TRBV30 TGTGCCTGGAGAGCAGGTAGCAATCAGCCCCAGCATTTT CAWRAGSNQPQHF
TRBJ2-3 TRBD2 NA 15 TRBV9 TGTGCCAGCAGCGTAGGCGGGAGGGCCGGAGATACGCAGTATTTT CASSVGGRAGDTQYF